One and the same sample provided the 23 T cell receptor beta chains below, sequenced in a study. Treg sorting used a CD4+CD25+CD127-/low gate. One entry per CDR3 protein, called by TCRdb with MiXCR from the 5' RACE reads. The sample records tens of thousands of distinct CDR3 sequences, 26% being singletons. Sequenced: tumor-infiltrating Tregs sorted from the breast tumor. The receptors were sampled from a female donor with breast cancer.

In its sample, this clonotype was seen many times. This chain connects TRBV7-2 to TRBJ2-3, with a weak D call TRBD2 (5 bases). Germline V gene data show CDR1 as SGHTA and CDR2 as FQGNSA. V dropped 1 base and J dropped 5 bases, with 7 bases sitting between them. CDR3 length: 13 residues. CDR3 in amino acids: CASSLVRGDTQYF. CDR3 nucleotides: TGTGCCAGCAGCTTAGTCCGGGGAGATACGCAGTATTTT.

The rearrangement links TRBV24-1 to TRBJ1-1, with D possibly TRBD1 on 5 matching bases. The CDR3 has 15 amino acids. Between the trimmed V and J ends, which lost 2 bases and 3 bases, there was a span of 12 bases. Germline CDR1 and CDR2: KGHDR and SFDVKD. The CDR3 DNA sequence: TGTGCCACCAGTGATTCCCGGCCGGGGGACACTGAAGCTTTCTTT. Amino acids: CATSDSRPGDTEAFF.

This clonotype was observed many times. The V and J genes are TRBV7-2 and TRBJ2-3; D is perhaps TRBD1 (6 bases). The germline V gene encodes CDR1 SGHTA and CDR2 FQGNSA. Trimming took off 5 bases at V and 8 bases at J, with 14 bases between the two ends. This CDR3 comprises 13 residues. The CDR3 is CASSALQGSTQYF. The CDR3 DNA sequence: TGTGCCAGCAGCGCCCTACAGGGTAGTACGCAGTATTTT.

This chain links TRBV4-3 with TRBJ1-2, with a tentative D call TRBD1 (6 bases). Germline V gene lookup returns CDR1 LGHNA and CDR2 YSLEER. The V and J ends lost 4 bases and 5 bases respectively, with 14 bases between them. CDR3 length: 14 amino acids. CDR3 sequence (DNA): TGCGCCAGCAGCCTAGGGGCAGGGGAATATGGCTACACCTTC. Translated: CASSLGAGEYGYTF.

In its sample, this clonotype was seen a few times. The chain joins TRBV20-1 to TRBJ2-5; D possibly corresponds to TRBD2 (5 bases). The germline gives CDR1 DFQATT, CDR2 SNEGSKA (reference sequence). This CDR3 has 15 residues. The V and J ends lost 6 bases and 5 bases respectively, with 22 bases between them. Here the CDR3 DNA reads TGCAGTGCGCCCCGCTCGAGAGGGTACGGGGAGACCCAGTACTTC. Residues: CSAPRSRGYGETQYF.

This chain links TRBV3-1 with TRBJ1-2; tentative D call: TRBD1 (5 bases). The CDR3 spans 15 residues. Germline values: CDR1 LGHDT, CDR2 YNNKEL (reference sequence). V was trimmed by 1 base and J by 4 bases, leaving 13 bases between them. The CDR3 coding sequence is TGTGCCAGCAGCCAAGGGAGGGGCTGGGGCTATGGCTACACCTTC. Translating gives CASSQGRGWGYGYTF.

This rearrangement joins TRBV7-2 to TRBJ2-1; D perhaps matches TRBD1 (6 bases). The V end lost 5 bases, the J end lost 10 bases, and 21 bases lay between the germline ends. The CDR3 spans 15 residues. Per the germline V gene, CDR1 is SGHTA and CDR2 is FQGNSA. The CDR3 DNA reads TGTGCCAGCAGCAAAGAGGGGGTGATTGGCGGAGAGCAGTTCTTC. Its translation is CASSKEGVIGGEQFF.

This chain links TRBV29-1 with TRBJ2-5; D call uncertain. From germline, CDR1 is SQVTM and CDR2 ANQGSEA. V dropped 6 bases and J dropped 1 base, with 9 bases sitting between them. This CDR3 has 12 residues. CDR3 DNA sequence: TGCAGCGTGCGAGCCTTCCAAGAGACCCAGTACTTC. This sequence encodes CSVRAFQETQYF.

With regard to this clonotype: Its ends do not fully match the called genes, so a read error is possible. The chain uses TRBV4-1 and TRBJ1-1; D is perhaps TRBD1 (6 bases). CDR1 is MGHRA and CDR2 is YSYEKL in the germline V gene. CDR3 length: 13 residues. CDR3 DNA: TGCACCAGCAGCCAAGGCGAAACAGGGAAGGTTTTCTTT. It yields the protein CTSSQGETGKVFF.

In the case of this clonotype: This may come from a read error, since a much larger clone is one base off. The V and J genes are TRBV30 and TRBJ1-2; a weak D match, TRBD1 (6 bases). The CDR3 covers 14 residues. Germline V gives CDR1 GTSNPN, CDR2 SVGIG (reference sequence). The CDR3 is CTWSPGGSNYGYTF. CDR3 DNA sequence: TGTACCTGGAGCCCTGGGGGCAGTAACTATGGCTACACCTTC.

The chain joins TRBV29-1 to TRBJ2-1; 7 nucleotides line up with TRBD2. CDR3 length equals 13 residues. Germline V lookup: CDR1 SQVTM, CDR2 ANQGSEA. Trimming took 0 bases from V and 9 from J; bases not matched to a gene: 5. The CDR3 loop is CSVEDPAGIEQFF. The CDR3 DNA is TGCAGCGTTGAAGACCCAGCGGGAATTGAGCAGTTCTTC.

This clonotype was detected a few times. This chain links TRBV7-3 with TRBJ2-2, with D tentatively TRBD1 (5 bases). This CDR3 region has 15 residues. The V end was cut by 1 base, the J end by 7 bases, with 13 bases between. Germline-derived CDR1 and CDR2 are SGHTA and FQGTGA. The CDR3 DNA reads as TGTGCCAGCAGCTTAAGTGGGGCGAAGGGCGGGGAGCTGTTTTTT. Translated: CASSLSGAKGGELFF. Using reference TRBV7-3 and TRBJ2-2 for the parts outside the CDR3, the full variable domain is GAGVSQTPSNKVTEKGKYVELRCDPISGHTALYWYRQSLGQGPEFLIYFQGTGAADDSGLPNDRFFAVRPEGSVSTLKIQRTERGDSAVYLCASSLSGAKGGELFFGEGSRLTVL.

DNA for the CDR3: TGTGCCAGCAGCCGAAGGACTAGCTCCTACAATGAGCAGTTCTTC. Its protein is CASSRRTSSYNEQFF. This sequence joins TRBV7-2 and TRBJ2-1; TRBD2 matches at 7 bases. V dropped 5 bases and J dropped 0; count of bases not matched to a gene: 4. This CDR3 spans 15 amino acids. The germline V gene has CDR1 SGHTA and CDR2 FQGNSA.

On this clonotype itself: This could be a read error, since a much larger clone is one nucleotide away. J is TRBJ2-3 and V is TRBV6-1, with 7 bases identical to TRBD2. The CDR3 is 16 residues long. With V trimmed by 4 bases and J by 0 bases, 7 bases remained unmatched. Germline V gene data show CDR1 as MNHNS and CDR2 as SASEGT. The CDR3 DNA reads TGTGCCAGCAGTGTCTTAACGGGAGGCAGCACAGATACGCAGTATTTT. Protein sequence: CASSVLTGGSTDTQYF.

The chain uses TRBV7-9 and TRBJ2-1, with D possibly matching TRBD2 (6 bases). This CDR3 is 14 amino acids long. V lost 0 bases and J lost 4, with 7 bases in between. Germline CDR1 and CDR2: SEHNR and FQNEAQ (reference sequence). CDR3 sequence reads: CASSLASGYNEQFF. For the CDR3, the DNA is TGTGCCAGCAGCTTAGCTAGCGGTTACAATGAGCAGTTCTTC. Using reference TRBV7-9 and TRBJ2-1 for the parts outside the CDR3, the full variable domain is DTGVSQNPRHKITKRGQNVTFRCDPISEHNRLYWYRQTLGQGPEFLTYFQNEAQLEKSRLLSDRFSAERPKGSFSTLEIQRTEQGDSAMYLCASSLASGYNEQFFGPGTRLTVL.

This clonotype was recorded at least ten times. V gene TRBV28 combines with J gene TRBJ1-4, with a tentative D call TRBD1 (5 bases). CDR1 is MDHEN and CDR2 is SYDVKM in the germline V gene. V was pared by 7 bases and J by 8 bases, with 17 bases between. This CDR3 comprises 14 residues. The CDR3 loop reads CASTPAGGYEKLFF. CDR3 nucleotides: TGTGCCAGCACTCCGGCGGGGGGGTACGAAAAACTGTTTTTT.

This clonotype was seen many times. J is TRBJ2-4 and V is TRBV7-8; the match to TRBD1 covers 7 bases. Germline V gene data show CDR1 as SGHVS and CDR2 as FQNEAQ. V dropped 5 bases and J dropped 3; count of bases not matched to a gene: 7. The CDR3 runs to 15 residues. The chain's CDR3 is CASSAETGSKNIQYF. CDR3 bases: TGTGCCAGCAGCGCAGAGACAGGGAGCAAAAACATTCAGTACTTC. Drawing the rest from reference TRBV7-8 and TRBJ2-4, the complete variable domain is GAGVSQSPRYKVAKRGQDVALRCDPISGHVSLFWYQQALGQGPEFLTYFQNEAQLDKSGLPSDRFFAERPEGSVSTLKIQRTQQEDSAVYLCASSAETGSKNIQYFGAGTRLSVL.

This sequence joins TRBV7-2 and TRBJ2-2; D gene unclear. Germline V gene data show CDR1 as SGHTA and CDR2 as FQGNSA. The germline V and J ends were trimmed by 1 base and 6 bases, with 9 bases remaining between them. The CDR3 loop spans 14 amino acids. The CDR3 coding sequence is TGTGCCAGCAGCTTAGTGATAGGCCCCGGGGAGCTGTTTTTT. This encodes CASSLVIGPGELFF.

This clonotype was picked up a small number of times. The chain has TRBV4-1 and TRBJ2-1; unclear D gene. Trimming removed 1 base at V and 6 bases at J, with 7 bases between. This CDR3 region has 13 residues. Germline-derived CDR1 and CDR2 are MGHRA and YSYEKL. CDR3 sequence: CASSQGFVNEQFF. The CDR3 region has the DNA TGCGCCAGCAGCCAAGGCTTTGTCAATGAGCAGTTCTTC.

About this clonotype: One junction end disagrees with the germline gene, perhaps due to a read error. This rearrangement joins TRBV5-1 to TRBJ2-5; 14 bases align to TRBD2. Looked up from germline, CDR1 is SGHRS and CDR2 is YFSETQ. This CDR3 spans 15 amino acids. The CDR3 DNA reads as TGCGCCGGCAGCCGGGGACTAGCGGGGGTGGAGACCCAGTACTTC. It translates to CAGSRGLAGVETQYF.

This clonotype was detected only a few times. The rearrangement joins TRBV9 to TRBJ2-3, with 11 bases aligning to TRBD2. Germline V gives CDR1 SGDLS, CDR2 YYNGEE. V gave up 0 bases and J gave up 1 base; unmatched junction bases: 7. The CDR3 runs 18 residues. CDR3 sequence: CASSVGPSGGQRTDTQYF. The CDR3 nucleotides are TGTGCCAGCAGCGTAGGGCCTAGCGGGGGGCAACGCACAGATACGCAGTATTTT.

V and J are TRBV12-3 or TRBV12-4 and TRBJ2-5, with TRBD1 matching over 7 bases. Trimming cost V 0 bases and J 4 bases; bases outside gene matches: 5. The CDR3 has 15 residues. Here the CDR3 reads CASSLAAGQVETQYF. Here the CDR3 DNA reads TGTGCCAGCAGTTTAGCTGCCGGACAGGTAGAGACCCAGTACTTC.

This clonotype was counted between two and nine times. The chain uses TRBV12-3 or TRBV12-4 and TRBJ1-2, with a possible D match to TRBD1 (5 bases). This CDR3 has 16 residues. Trimming cost V 2 bases and J 4 bases, with 17 bases left between them. CDR3 sequence: CASSLFGGADGYGYTF. CDR3 sequence (DNA): TGTGCCAGCAGTTTATTTGGAGGGGCCGACGGCTATGGCTACACCTTC.